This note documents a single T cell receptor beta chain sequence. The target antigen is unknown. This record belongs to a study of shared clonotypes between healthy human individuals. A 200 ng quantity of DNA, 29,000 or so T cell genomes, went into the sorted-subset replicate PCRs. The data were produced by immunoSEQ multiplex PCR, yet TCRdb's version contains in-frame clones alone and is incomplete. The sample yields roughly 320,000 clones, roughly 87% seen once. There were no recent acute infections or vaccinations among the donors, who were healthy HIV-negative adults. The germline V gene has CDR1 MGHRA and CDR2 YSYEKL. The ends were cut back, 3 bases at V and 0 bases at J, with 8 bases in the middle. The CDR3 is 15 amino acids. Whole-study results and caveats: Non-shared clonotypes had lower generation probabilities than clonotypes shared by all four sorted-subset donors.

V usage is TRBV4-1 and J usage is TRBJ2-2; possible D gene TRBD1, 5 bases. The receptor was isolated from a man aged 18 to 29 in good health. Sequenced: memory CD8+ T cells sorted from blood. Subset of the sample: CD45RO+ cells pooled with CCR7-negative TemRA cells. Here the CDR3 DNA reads TGCGCCAGCAGCCACAGGGCCTCGAACACCGGGGAGCTGTTTTTT. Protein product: CASSHRASNTGELFF.